What follows are 23 T cell receptor beta chains derived from one specimen sequenced in a study of cytomegalovirus exposure and HLA in healthy donors. PCR used 60 Vbeta primers and 13 Jbeta primers. Measured with immunoSEQ multiplex PCR; TCRdb has only the in-frame clones, and not every one. The repertoire holds 120,000 or so clones, approximately 76% seen once, with approximately 16% in the top ten. The sample comprised PBMCs. Source of these receptors: a man in his forties or fifties in good health and CMV-seropositive.

The V gene is TRBV2, the J gene TRBJ1-5; weak D call: TRBD1 (6 bases). The CDR3 is made up of 12 amino acids. Per germline, CDR1 SNHLY and CDR2 FYNNEI. Trimming removed 6 bases at V and 13 bases at J, with 16 bases between. In DNA form, the CDR3 reads TGTGCCAGCAGGGGGGCGGACCCCGGACAGCATTTT. It translates to CASRGADPGQHF.

The gene calls are TRBV5-1 and TRBJ2-2, with D tentatively TRBD1 (5 bases). The CDR3 contains 15 residues. Germline-derived CDR1 and CDR2 are SGHRS and YFSETQ. V was shortened by 5 bases and J by 5 bases, with 16 bases between the two germline ends. CDR3 in amino acids: CASRTADSVTGELFF. The CDR3 region has the DNA TGCGCCAGCAGAACAGCCGACAGCGTGACCGGGGAGCTGTTTTTT.

This clone was seen a single time. This chain connects TRBV4-1 to TRBJ2-5; D might be TRBD2 (6 bases). V was pared by 1 base and J by 5 bases, with 14 bases between. CDR3 size: 15 residues. CDR1 is MGHRA and CDR2 is YSYEKL in the germline V gene. For the CDR3, the DNA is TGCGCCAGCAGCCAAGTCCCGGGACTTCTCGAGACCCAGTACTTC. Protein: CASSQVPGLLETQYF.

The chain joins TRBV2 to TRBJ1-1; tentatively, D is TRBD1 (5 bases). Germline CDR1 is SNHLY and CDR2 is FYNNEI. The V gene lost 6 bases and the J gene lost 4 bases, with 15 bases spanning the gap. The CDR3 is made up of 14 amino acids. DNA for the CDR3: TGTGCCAGCAGGCCCCAGGGAGGAGGCACTGAAGCTTTCTTT. It encodes CASRPQGGGTEAFF.

V usage is TRBV7-6 and J usage is TRBJ2-5, with D perhaps TRBD1 (6 bases). Trimming took off 4 bases at V and 2 bases at J, with 11 bases between the two ends. The CDR3 length is 14 residues. Germline values: CDR1 SGHVS, CDR2 FNYEAQ. This chain's CDR3 is CASSSAQGQETQYF. The DNA of the CDR3 is TGTGCCAGCAGCTCCGCACAGGGTCAAGAGACCCAGTACTTC. Full variable domain (outside the CDR3, taken from reference TRBV7-6 and TRBJ2-5): GAGVSQSPRYKVTKRGQDVALRCDPISGHVSLYWYRQALGQGPEFLTYFNYEAQQDKSGLPNDRFSAERPEGSISTLTIQRTEQRDSAMYRCASSSAQGQETQYFGPGTRLLVL.

This clone was picked up a small number of times. The chain combines TRBV13 with TRBJ2-5, with D possibly matching TRBD1 (5 bases). The germline V gene encodes CDR1 PRHDT and CDR2 FYEKMQ (reference sequence). The CDR3 consists of 15 residues. V lost 6 bases, J lost 4 bases, and 18 bases lay in between. CDR3: CASSTRRTRRETQYF. The CDR3, as DNA: TGTGCCAGCAGTACTCGCCGGACACGTCGAGAGACCCAGTACTTC. The entire variable domain, with the rest obtained from reference TRBV13 and TRBJ2-5, is as follows: AAGVIQSPRHLIKEKRETATLKCYPIPRHDTVYWYQQGPGQDPQFLISFYEKMQSDKGSIPDRFSAQQFSDYHSELNMSSLELGDSALYFCASSTRRTRRETQYFGPGTRLLVL.

This sequence joins TRBV5-1 and TRBJ2-2; 7 bases map to TRBD2. From germline, CDR1 is SGHRS and CDR2 YFSETQ. J lost 4 bases, V lost 2 bases, and 5 bases had no gene match. This CDR3 region has 15 residues. The CDR3 here is CASSFAGATTGELFF. The CDR3 nucleotides are TGCGCCAGCAGCTTCGCGGGAGCGACCACCGGGGAGCTGTTTTTT.

In nucleotides, the CDR3 is TGTGCCAGCAGCCCCCTCAGCGGGAGGCCCAATGAGCAGTTCTTC. Translated, it gives CASSPLSGRPNEQFF. The chain links TRBV7-2 to TRBJ2-1, with TRBD2 identical over 9 bases. J gave up 6 bases and V 5 bases, and 8 bases lay outside the gene matches. CDR1 is SGHTA and CDR2 is FQGNSA in the germline V gene. This CDR3 spans 15 amino acids.

This clone was seen more than once but under ten times. This chain connects TRBV2 to TRBJ1-2; tentative D call: TRBD1 (5 bases). V lost 3 bases and J 8 bases, leaving 13 bases between the germline ends. CDR1 is SNHLY and CDR2 is FYNNEI in the germline V gene. This CDR3 is built from 13 residues. Here the CDR3 reads CASSDSRVEGYTF. CDR3 bases: TGTGCCAGCAGTGATAGCAGGGTGGAGGGCTACACCTTC.

The chain is built from TRBV13 and TRBJ1-2; 8 bases map to TRBD1. The trim removed 6 bases at V and 5 bases at J, leaving 14 bases unmatched. Looked up from germline, CDR1 is PRHDT and CDR2 is FYEKMQ (reference sequence). The CDR3 has 16 amino acids. The CDR3 protein is CASSPKWGQASYGYTF. DNA of the CDR3: TGTGCCAGCAGTCCCAAGTGGGGACAGGCCTCTTATGGCTACACCTTC.

This chain connects TRBV25-1 to TRBJ2-2; 8 nucleotides align to TRBD2. The CDR3 sequence is 17 residues long. V trimming: 3 bases; J trimming: 2 bases; junction bases outside the gene matches: 8. CDR1 and CDR2 (germline): MGHDK, SYGVNS. The CDR3 spells CASSELGGGPNTGELFF. CDR3 bases: TGTGCCAGCAGTGAGCTGGGCGGGGGGCCCAACACCGGGGAGCTGTTTTTT.

Comment on this clone: The identical CDR3 is also encoded by other nucleotide sequences in the sample. The rearrangement joins TRBV28 to TRBJ2-1; 12 nucleotides agree with TRBD2. This CDR3 contains 15 residues. Trimming took 6 bases from V and 4 from J; bases not matched to a gene: 4. Looked up from germline, CDR1 is MDHEN and CDR2 is SYDVKM. The DNA for the CDR3 is TGTGCCAGCAGCCTGGGACTAGCGGGTTACAATGAGCAGTTCTTC. Translation gives CASSLGLAGYNEQFF.

The chain has TRBV4-1 and TRBJ1-1; possible D gene TRBD1, 6 bases. Per germline, CDR1 MGHRA and CDR2 YSYEKL. V lost 4 bases and J lost 4, with 16 bases in between. This CDR3 has 15 amino acids. In DNA, the CDR3 is TGCGCCAGCAGCCTCGAACAGGGAAGCCCCACTGAAGCTTTCTTT. Its translation: CASSLEQGSPTEAFF.

The rearrangement joins TRBV5-1 to TRBJ2-5; perhaps TRBD1 as D (6 bases). Germline CDR1 SGHRS, CDR2 YFSETQ. The CDR3 contains 15 residues. V lost 0 bases and J 4 bases, leaving 13 bases between the germline ends. CDR3 in amino acids: CASSLEGRGGETQYF. The CDR3 nucleotides are TGCGCCAGCAGCTTGGAGGGCAGGGGCGGAGAGACCCAGTACTTC. Full variable domain (rest looked up from reference TRBV5-1 and TRBJ2-5): KAGVTQTPRYLIKTRGQQVTLSCSPISGHRSVSWYQQTPGQGLQFLFEYFSETQRNKGNFPGRFSGRQFSNSRSEMNVSTLELGDSALYLCASSLEGRGGETQYFGPGTRLLVL.

This clone was seen a few times. The V and J genes are TRBV10-2 and TRBJ2-7, with 7 nucleotides matching TRBD1. Trimming cost V 6 bases and J 2 bases; bases outside gene matches: 4. Germline-derived CDR1 and CDR2 are WSHSY and SAAADI. The CDR3 totals 13 residues. As DNA, the CDR3 is TGCGCCAGCAGAAACACAGGGGCCTACGAGCAGTACTTC. Translation: CASRNTGAYEQYF.

Remarks on this clone: At one of its ends the junction is not consistent with the germline gene, which may arise from a read error. The gene calls are TRBV6-1 and TRBJ1-4; perhaps TRBD1 as D (6 bases). Germline lookup yields CDR1 MNHNS and CDR2 SASEGT. This CDR3 spans 15 amino acids. The chain's CDR3 is CASTKKGEGTEKLSF. The CDR3 DNA follows: TGTGCCAGCACTAAAAAGGGGGAGGGGACTGAAAAACTGTCTTTT.

This clone appeared a single time. This chain links TRBV4-3 with TRBJ2-7; D is uncertain. CDR3 length: 14 amino acids. Germline values: CDR1 LGHNA, CDR2 YSLEER. Trimming took 0 bases from V and 5 from J, leaving 11 bases between them. CDR3 DNA sequence: TGCGCCAGCAGCCAAGAGAAAGTATCGGACGAGCAGTACTTC. Translation: CASSQEKVSDEQYF.

The chain has TRBV4-1 and TRBJ2-1, with TRBD2 identical over 10 bases. Germline CDR1 MGHRA, CDR2 YSYEKL. The CDR3 spans 17 residues. J lost 0 bases, V lost 1 base, and 3 bases had no gene match. The CDR3 nucleotides are TGCGCCAGCAGCCAAGGCGCTAGCGGGGGCTCCTACAATGAGCAGTTCTTC. Translating it yields CASSQGASGGSYNEQFF.

The J gene is TRBJ1-5, the V gene TRBV27; D perhaps matches TRBD1 (5 bases). Germline V lookup: CDR1 MNHEY, CDR2 SMNVEV (reference sequence). V shed 2 bases and J shed 0 bases, with 14 bases lying between them. This CDR3 spans 17 amino acids. CDR3 in amino acids: CASSLGGGYYSNQPQHF. The CDR3 nucleotides are TGTGCCAGCAGTTTAGGCGGGGGGTACTATAGCAATCAGCCCCAGCATTTT.

This chain connects TRBV5-6 to TRBJ2-1; D gene unclear. Per germline, CDR1 SGHDT and CDR2 YYEEEE. The CDR3 contains 13 residues. Trimming shortened V by 4 bases and J by 4 bases, and 9 bases separated the two germline ends. CDR3 protein: CASSPPGYNEQFF. The CDR3 bases are TGTGCCAGCAGCCCCCCCGGTTACAATGAGCAGTTCTTC.

This CDR3 is CASSTIQTGGTEAFF. CDR3 coding DNA: TGCGCCAGCAGCACAATCCAGACAGGGGGCACTGAAGCTTTCTTT. The chain combines TRBV5-1 with TRBJ1-1, with 9 bases identical to TRBD1. The junction had 8 bases not matched to a gene; V was cut back by 4 bases and J by 4 bases. This CDR3 contains 15 residues. Germline V lookup: CDR1 SGHRS, CDR2 YFSETQ.

The chain links TRBV19 to TRBJ2-7, with 13 bases aligning to TRBD2. This CDR3 region has 16 residues. Per the germline V gene, CDR1 is LNHDA and CDR2 is SQIVND (reference sequence). J lost 0 bases, V lost 5 bases, and 4 bases had no gene match. This CDR3 is CASSSRTSGSSYEQYF. The CDR3 nucleotides read TGTGCCAGTAGTTCCCGGACTAGCGGGAGCTCCTACGAGCAGTACTTC.

The rearrangement joins TRBV27 to TRBJ1-6; D remains unclear. CDR3 length equals 12 residues. V was trimmed by 5 bases and J by 7 bases, leaving 6 bases between them. The germline V gene has CDR1 MNHEY and CDR2 SMNVEV (reference sequence). DNA for the CDR3: TGTGCCAGCAGTCCCTTGAATTCACCCCTCCACTTT. Amino acids: CASSPLNSPLHF.